This T cell receptor (beta chain) was sequenced in a study of technical replicates of blood from a handful of donors. CDR1 is MGHRA, CDR2 YSYEKL, per germline. Trimming removed 4 bases from V and 1 base from J; junction bases left unmatched: 5. The CDR3 is 15 residues long. Sequencing was performed with immunoSEQ multiplex PCR; in TCRdb, only in-frame clones are kept and a portion is missing. The sample includes 65,000 to 90,000 clones, more than 90% of them seen just once. Sequences were obtained from PBMCs. The gene calls are TRBV4-1 and TRBJ2-5, with 8 bases matching TRBD2. The sequence derives from a human donor in good health. Some clones in this sample may be carry-over from other donors' samples. The CDR3 nucleotides read TGCGCCAGCAGCCGCGACGGACTAGCCCAAGAGACCCAGTACTTC. It specifies CASSRDGLAQETQYF.